The clone carrying this T cell receptor (beta chain) was recorded a few times. Its antigen is unidentified. This entry belongs to a study of T cell repertoires in cytomegalovirus infection. Across the study: Public TCR beta signature analysis indicated the presence of both CMV infection and matching HLA type.

Per germline, CDR1 SNHLY and CDR2 FYNNEI. The V and J ends lost 4 bases and 5 bases respectively, with 14 bases between them. The CDR3 spans 14 residues. TCRdb independently ran MiXCR on the reads; one entry per CDR3 protein. The table includes over 150,000 distinct CDR3 sequences, 17% detected once. Study results and limitations: HLA-C-restricted TCR beta clonotypes specific for CMV led the ex vivo response.

The source material was CD8+ T cells from PBMCs. The sequence was collected from a human donor in good health (CMV status not recorded). Some clones in this sample may be carry-over from other donors' samples. The chain uses TRBV2 and TRBJ1-1; D is perhaps TRBD1 (6 bases). The CDR3 here is CASSAPGVATEAFF. In DNA form, the CDR3 reads TGTGCCAGCAGTGCCCCAGGGGTTGCTACTGAAGCTTTCTTT.